The rows below give T cell receptor beta chains drawn from one sample of a study of spatial heterogeneity in lung cancer. TCRdb analysed the 5' RACE reads with MiXCR anew, one entry per CDR3 protein. The repertoire holds 110,000 or so distinct CDR3 sequences, 10% to 12% seen once, with approximately 25% in the top ten. The sequencing used PBMCs, collected at follow-up. Receptor source: a female donor with early-stage non-small cell lung cancer. CDR3s leave out the opening cysteine and the closing phenylalanine or tryptophan. Fields, in order: V gene, clone size, D gene, CDR3 length, CDR3 protein. D genes are given only for firm matches. The size entry is marked missing in some rows and otherwise reads once, few, many or a size class.

TRBV12-3/TRBV12-4 . . 10 ASSPFGNTIY
TRBV10-1 many TRBD2 13 ASSELSSGKETQY
TRBV29-1 few . 11 SAGGERAGELF
TRBV24-1 . . 12 ATSTGVGLKGQF
TRBV3-1 . . 10 ASSQDLAPLH
TRBV20-1 few . 12 SAPGSGYNSPLH
TRBV11-2 . . 14 ASSGGPYQYQETQY
TRBV5-1 once TRBD1 15 ACSLGLGQGNNSPLH
TRBV30 . TRBD1 11 AWSVQGPAPQH
TRBV11-3 many . 12 ASGSSEVYNEQF
TRBV2 few . 12 ASSRKAADTEAF
TRBV6-6 few TRBD1 12 ASSARDSINEQF
TRBV7-2 few . 9 ASSSSAAAF
TRBV9 . . 12 ASSVGRDFSPPH
TRBV29-1 . TRBD2 12 SVALGTTGGEQY
TRBV6-2/TRBV6-3 few . 11 ASSYALQETQY
TRBV21-1 . . 14 ASSSGTGLGAFGYT
TRBV30 . . 12 AWMGGSNTGELF
TRBV7-2 few . 13 ASSRDRSRNGELF
TRBV7-3 . TRBD2 13 ASSSLPGTSGNQY
TRBV6-1 many TRBD1 14 ASSLNYRGTAYGYT
TRBV3-1 . . 10 ASSRAGYEQY
TRBV28 . . 15 ASSPRNLGVSTGELF
TRBV28 . . 11 ASSLGYLGELF